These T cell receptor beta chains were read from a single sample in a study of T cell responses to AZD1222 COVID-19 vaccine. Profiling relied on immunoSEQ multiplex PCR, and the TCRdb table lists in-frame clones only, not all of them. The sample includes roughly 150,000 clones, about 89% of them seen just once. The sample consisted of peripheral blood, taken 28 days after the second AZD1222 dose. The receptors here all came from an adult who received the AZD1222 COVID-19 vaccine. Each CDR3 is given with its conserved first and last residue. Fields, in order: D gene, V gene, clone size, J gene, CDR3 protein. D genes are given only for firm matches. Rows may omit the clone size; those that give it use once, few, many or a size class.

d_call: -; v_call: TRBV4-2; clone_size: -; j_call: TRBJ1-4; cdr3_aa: CASSQRGASDEKLFF
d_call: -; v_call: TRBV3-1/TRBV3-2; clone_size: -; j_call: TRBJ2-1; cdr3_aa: CASSSPRGNEQFF
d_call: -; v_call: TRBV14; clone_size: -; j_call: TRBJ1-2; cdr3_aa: CASSQRPTANYGYTF
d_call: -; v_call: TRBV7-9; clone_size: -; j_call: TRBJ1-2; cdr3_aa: CASSLDKGYGGYTF
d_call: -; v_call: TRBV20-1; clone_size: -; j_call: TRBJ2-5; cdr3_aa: CSASGQETQYF
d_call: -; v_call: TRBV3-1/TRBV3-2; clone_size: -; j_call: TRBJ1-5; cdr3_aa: CASSQDLGNQPQHF
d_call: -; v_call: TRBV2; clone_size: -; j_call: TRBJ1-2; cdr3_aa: CASSERGGMDGYTF
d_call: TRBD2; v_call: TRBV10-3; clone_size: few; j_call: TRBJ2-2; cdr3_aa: CASGGDTGELFF
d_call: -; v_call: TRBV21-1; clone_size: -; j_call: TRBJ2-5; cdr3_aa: CASSKDSRPQETQYF
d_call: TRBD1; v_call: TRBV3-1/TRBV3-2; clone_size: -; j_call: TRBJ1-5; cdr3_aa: CASSPDRDYQPQHF
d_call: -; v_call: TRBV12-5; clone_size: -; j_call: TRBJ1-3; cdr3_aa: CASGLVAQGLLGNTIYF
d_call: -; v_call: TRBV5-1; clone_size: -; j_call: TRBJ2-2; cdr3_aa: CASSLPASANTGELFF
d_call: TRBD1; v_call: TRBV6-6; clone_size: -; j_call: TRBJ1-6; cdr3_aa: CASSYGAGTGGSPLHF
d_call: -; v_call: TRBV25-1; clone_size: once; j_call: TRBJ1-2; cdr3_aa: CASSEASYGYTF
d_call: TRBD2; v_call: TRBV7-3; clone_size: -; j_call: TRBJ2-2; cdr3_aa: CASSPGTSGRAGELFF
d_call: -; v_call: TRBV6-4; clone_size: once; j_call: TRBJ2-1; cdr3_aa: CASSDEVADYNEQFF
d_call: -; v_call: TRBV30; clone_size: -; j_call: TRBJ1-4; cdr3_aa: CAWSPAYEKLFF
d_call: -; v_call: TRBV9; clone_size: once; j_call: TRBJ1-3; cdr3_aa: CASTEDYSGNTIYF
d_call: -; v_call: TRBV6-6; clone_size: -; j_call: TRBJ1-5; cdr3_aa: CAINQYGADQPQHF
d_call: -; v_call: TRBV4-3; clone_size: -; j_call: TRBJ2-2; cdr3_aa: CASSQDFGGQNTGELFF
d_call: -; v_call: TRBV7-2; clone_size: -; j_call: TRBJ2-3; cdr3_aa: CASSLVRKTTDTQYF
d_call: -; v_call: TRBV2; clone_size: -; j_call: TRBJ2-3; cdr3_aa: CASSAFLASTDTQYF
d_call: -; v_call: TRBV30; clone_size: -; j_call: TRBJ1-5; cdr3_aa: CAWSQQGNQPQHF
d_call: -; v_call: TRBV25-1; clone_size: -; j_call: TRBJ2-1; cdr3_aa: CASSEQRPNEQFF
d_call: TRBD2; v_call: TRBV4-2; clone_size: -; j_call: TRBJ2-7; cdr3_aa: CASSQVPSGSYEQYF
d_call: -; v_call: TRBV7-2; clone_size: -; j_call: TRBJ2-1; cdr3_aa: CASSRGRHNEQFF
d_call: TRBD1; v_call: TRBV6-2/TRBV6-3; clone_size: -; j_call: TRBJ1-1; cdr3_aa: CASSSDRVTAEAFF
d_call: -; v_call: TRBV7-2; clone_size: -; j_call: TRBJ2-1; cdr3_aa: CASASGLSYNEQFF
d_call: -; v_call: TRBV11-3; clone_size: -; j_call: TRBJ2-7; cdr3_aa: CASSPSSYEQYF
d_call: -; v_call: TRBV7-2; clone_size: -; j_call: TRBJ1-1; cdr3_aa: CASSSQPAPGEAFF
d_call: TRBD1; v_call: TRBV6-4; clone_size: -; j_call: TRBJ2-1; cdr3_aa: CASSPNRGDSYNEQFF
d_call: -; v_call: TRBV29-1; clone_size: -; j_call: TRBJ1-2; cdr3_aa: CSVEFGGRGHYGYTF
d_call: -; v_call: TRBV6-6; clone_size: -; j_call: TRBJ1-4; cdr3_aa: CASSDGGTYEKLFF